These 10 T cell receptor beta chains share one sample of origin, sequenced in a study of vaccination and CD4 T cells after COVID-19. Their antigens are not known. Stated treatment: roughly 10-day PBMC culture with coronavirus spike peptide pools or control peptides (ViraFEST assay). The Oncomine TCR Beta short-read assay sequenced DNA from cultured CD4+ T cells. MiXCR, applied by TCRdb to the PCR reads, yields one record per CDR3 protein. The sample carries fewer than 15,000 distinct CDR3 sequences, roughly 34% recorded once. What was sequenced was cultured CD4+ T cells from blood. Source of these receptors: a human donor with COVID-19.

The V and J genes are TRBV10-2 and TRBJ1-3, with D perhaps TRBD1 (5 bases). Trimming took 2 bases from V and 2 from J, leaving 13 bases between them. This CDR3 comprises 16 residues. Germline V gives CDR1 WSHSY, CDR2 SAAADI. The CDR3 nucleotides are TGCGCCAGCAGTGAGGGTTTCAGGGTTCCTGGAAACACCATATATTTT. This codes for CASSEGFRVPGNTIYF.

Only a few counts were recorded for this clonotype. V is TRBV2 and J is TRBJ1-6, with 10 bases matching TRBD1. Germline loops: CDR1 SNHLY, CDR2 FYNNEI. The CDR3 runs to 15 residues. V was pared by 6 bases and J by 6 bases, with 5 bases of the junction left unmatched. CDR3 region: CASSIRDRGNSPLHF. The CDR3 bases are TGTGCCAGCAGCATACGGGACAGGGGTAATTCACCCCTCCACTTT. The full variable domain, its missing parts supplied by reference TRBV2 and TRBJ1-6, is EPEVTQTPSHQVTQMGQEVILRCVPISNHLYFYWYRQILGQKVEFLVSFYNNEISEKSEIFDDQFSVERPDGSNFTLKIRSTKLEDSAMYFCASSIRDRGNSPLHFGNGTRLTVT.

The chain uses TRBV5-1 and TRBJ1-1, with D possibly matching TRBD1 (6 bases). V lost 0 bases, J lost 8 bases, and 17 bases lay in between. The CDR3 extends over 15 amino acids. The germline V gene encodes CDR1 SGHRS and CDR2 YFSETQ. The CDR3 spells CASSLGGGGGPEAFF. In DNA, the CDR3 is TGCGCCAGCAGCTTGGGCGGAGGGGGTGGGCCCGAAGCTTTCTTT.

The chain combines TRBV6-1 with TRBJ2-7; TRBD2 matches at 7 bases. The CDR3 loop spans 14 amino acids. Germline V CDR1 and CDR2: MNHNS, SASEGT. V was clipped by 6 bases and J by 3 bases; unmatched bases: 8. The CDR3 here is CASRRHRDYYEQYF. CDR3 nucleotide sequence: TGTGCCAGCAGGCGACACCGGGACTACTACGAGCAGTACTTC.

The chain has TRBV28 and TRBJ1-5; no firm D call. V lost 5 bases, J lost 5 bases, and 19 bases lay in between. Germline CDR1 reads MDHEN; CDR2 reads SYDVKM. This CDR3 has 16 residues. In nucleotides, the CDR3 is TGTGCCAGCAGTAACCCGGGTGCAGGCACCCATCAGCCCCAGCATTTT. Translation: CASSNPGAGTHQPQHF.

The chain recombines TRBV7-2 with TRBJ2-5; 8 nucleotides match TRBD1. V was clipped by 5 bases and J by 5 bases; unmatched bases: 7. In germline, CDR1 is SGHTA, CDR2 FQGNSA. The CDR3 runs to 14 residues. The CDR3 DNA sequence: TGTGCCAGCAGCCCCGACAGGGGCACGGAGACCCAGTACTTC. As protein: CASSPDRGTETQYF.

V usage is TRBV4-3 and J usage is TRBJ1-2; unclear D gene. V was shortened by 0 bases and J by 4 bases, with 12 bases between the two germline ends. Germline values: CDR1 LGHNA, CDR2 YSLEER. This CDR3 spans 15 amino acids. CDR3 in amino acids: CASSQDRTFGYGYTF. Written as DNA, the CDR3 is TGCGCCAGCAGCCAAGACAGGACTTTCGGCTATGGCTACACCTTC.

The CDR3 loop is CASSLWQGQKETQYF. For the CDR3, the DNA is TGTGCCAGCAGCTTGTGGCAGGGACAGAAAGAGACCCAGTACTTC. The gene calls are TRBV11-3 and TRBJ2-5, with TRBD1 identical over 7 bases. The CDR3 has 15 amino acids. Per germline, CDR1 SGHNT and CDR2 YENEEA. Trimming at V came to 3 bases and at J to 3 bases, leaving 7 bases not matched to a gene. The full variable domain, with the rest looked up from reference TRBV11-3 and TRBJ2-5, is EAGVVQSPRYKIIEKKQPVAFWCNPISGHNTLYWYLQNLGQGPELLIRYENEEAVDDSQLPKDRFSAERLKGVDSTLKIQPAELGDSAVYLCASSLWQGQKETQYFGPGTRLLVL.

This clonotype turned up a few times. The V call is TRBV25-1, the J call TRBJ1-4; D call uncertain. Germline CDR1 MGHDK, CDR2 SYGVNS. V was cut by 4 bases and J by 12 bases, with 18 bases left in between. This CDR3 comprises 14 residues. In nucleotides, the CDR3 is TGTGCCAGCAGTGGTCCCACCCAGGCTCATGAACTGTTTTTT. This sequence encodes CASSGPTQAHELFF. The variable domain in full, with the rest retrieved from reference TRBV25-1 and TRBJ1-4, is EADIYQTPRYLVIGTGKKITLECSQTMGHDKMYWYQQDPGMELHLIHYSYGVNSTEKGDLSSESTVSRIRTEHFPLTLESARPSHTSQYLCASSGPTQAHELFFGSGTQLSVL.

J is TRBJ1-2 and V is TRBV7-2, with D perhaps TRBD1 (5 bases). Looked up from germline, CDR1 is SGHTA and CDR2 is FQGNSA. The CDR3 runs to 15 residues. The germline V and J ends were trimmed by 0 bases and 2 bases, with 10 bases remaining between them. CDR3 DNA: TGTGCCAGCAGCTTAGCGGGGGATGCGAACTATGGCTACACCTTC. It codes for CASSLAGDANYGYTF.